The 2 T cell receptor beta chains presented below share a single source sample, sequenced in a study of T cell responses to AZD1222 COVID-19 vaccine (dated by TCRdb to the early 2020s). Library generation was performed with the immunoSEQ multiplex PCR assay. In its TCRdb copy, this immuneACCESS table keeps in-frame sequences only and misses some clones. Where compared with another copy, unresolved V genes explain less than half of these, and the others have no known cause. The sample table lists about 160,000 clones, around 90% of them with a count of one. The top ten clones comprise approximately 4.4% of the sample. Sample time point, as interpreted from the label and publication: baseline before first vaccination. The sequences come from peripheral blood, collected on day 0 of AZD1222 vaccination. The source of these receptors is an adult in good health.

This rearrangement joins TRBV28 to TRBJ1-5; D is perhaps TRBD1 (6 bases). Between the trimmed V and J ends, which lost 10 bases and 0 bases, there was a span of 16 bases. This CDR3 spans 15 amino acids. Germline assignment: CDR1 MDHEN and CDR2 SYDVKM. CDR3 protein: CATKQGGVSNQPQHF. CDR3 bases: TGTGCCACCAAGCAAGGGGGGGTTAGCAATCAGCCCCAGCATTTT.

V usage is TRBV6-5 and J usage is TRBJ2-2; no firm D call. This CDR3 is built from 13 residues. Germline V gives CDR1 MNHEY, CDR2 SVGAGI. V lost 7 bases to trimming and J lost 7 bases, with 13 bases between them. The CDR3 here is CASKRVPVGELFF. In nucleotides, the CDR3 is TGTGCCAGCAAACGGGTCCCTGTCGGGGAGCTGTTTTTT.